The present T cell receptor beta chain was sequenced within a study of cytomegalovirus exposure and HLA in healthy donors. V shed 3 bases and J shed 6 bases, with 7 bases lying between them. The germline V gene has CDR1 DFQATT and CDR2 SNEGSKA (reference sequence). This CDR3 is built from 11 residues. The PCR was carried out with 60 Vbeta primers and 13 Jbeta primers. Some clones are missing from TCRdb's copy, which holds only in-frame ones; the method was immunoSEQ multiplex PCR. The listing contains roughly 77,000 clones. The sample consisted of PBMCs. This sequence joins TRBV20-1 and TRBJ2-3; no clear D gene. The receptor was derived from a man aged 25 to 40 in good health and CMV-seronegative. The CDR3 DNA reads as TGCAGTGCTAGCCAGTTCGATACGCAGTATTTT. Its protein product is CSASQFDTQYF.